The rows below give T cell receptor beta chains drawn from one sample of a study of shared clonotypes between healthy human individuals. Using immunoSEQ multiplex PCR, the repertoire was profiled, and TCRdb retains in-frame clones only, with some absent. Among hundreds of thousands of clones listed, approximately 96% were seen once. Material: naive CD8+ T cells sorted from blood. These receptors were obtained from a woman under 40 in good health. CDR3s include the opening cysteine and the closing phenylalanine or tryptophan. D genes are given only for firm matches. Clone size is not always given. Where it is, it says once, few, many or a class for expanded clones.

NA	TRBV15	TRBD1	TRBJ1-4	CATSSRDRGVLNEKLFF	TGTGCCACCAGCAGCCGGGACAGGGGGGTTCTAAATGAAAAACTGTTTTTT
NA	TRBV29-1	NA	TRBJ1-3	CSVEGLEYSGNTIYF	TGCAGCGTTGAAGGTCTGGAGTACTCTGGAAACACCATATATTTT
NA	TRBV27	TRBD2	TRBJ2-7	CASSSIGTSGTNAYEQYF	TGTGCCAGCAGTTCAATCGGGACTAGCGGGACTAATGCCTACGAGCAGTACTTC
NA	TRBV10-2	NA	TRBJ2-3	CASSIGTGRPDTQYF	TGCGCCAGCAGTATCGGGACTGGCCGACCGGATACGCAGTATTTT
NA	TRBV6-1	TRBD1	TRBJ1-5	CASSGWDRGGNQPQHF	TGTGCCAGCAGTGGGTGGGACAGGGGAGGAAATCAGCCCCAGCATTTT
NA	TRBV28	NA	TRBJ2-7	CASRRVPSSYEQYF	TGTGCCAGCAGAAGGGTCCCAAGCTCCTACGAGCAGTACTTC
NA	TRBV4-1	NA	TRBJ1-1	CASSQGTWVEAFF	TGCGCCAGCAGCCAAGGGACGTGGGTTGAAGCTTTCTTT
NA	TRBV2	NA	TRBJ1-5	CASSEVRGPQPQHF	TGTGCCAGCAGTGAGGTGAGAGGGCCTCAGCCCCAGCATTTT
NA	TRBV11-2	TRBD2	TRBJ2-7	CASSPRTSGTYEQYF	TGTGCCAGCAGCCCGAGGACTAGCGGGACCTACGAGCAGTACTTC
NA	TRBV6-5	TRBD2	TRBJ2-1	CASSRLAGDDNEQFF	TGTGCCAGCAGCCGACTAGCGGGAGACGACAATGAGCAGTTCTTC
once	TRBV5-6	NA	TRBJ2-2	CASSFRAEFVTGELFF	TGTGCCAGCAGCTTTAGGGCGGAGTTTGTTACCGGGGAGCTGTTTTTT
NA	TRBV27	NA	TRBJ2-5	CASSPDEGLETQYF	TGTGCCAGCAGCCCCGACGAGGGTTTGGAGACCCAGTACTTC
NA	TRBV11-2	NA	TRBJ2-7	CASSSMTGEQYF	TGTGCCAGCAGCTCCATGACGGGCGAGCAGTACTTC
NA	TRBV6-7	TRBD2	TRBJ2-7	CASSYSPSGRPEQYF	TGTGCCAGCAGTTACTCTCCTAGCGGGAGACCCGAGCAGTACTTC